This T cell receptor (beta chain) comes out of a study of control samples from healthy donors and cancer patients. V shed 1 base and J shed 6 bases, with 4 bases lying between them. The V gene's germline CDR1 is SGHDN and CDR2 FVKESK. The CDR3 loop spans 13 amino acids. Here immunoSEQ multiplex PCR was the method, and the copy in TCRdb shows in-frame clones only, minus some. The repertoire holds 70,000 to 85,000 clones, with 90% to 95% as singletons. The V gene is TRBV14, the J gene TRBJ1-6, with D hard to call. The receptor was isolated from a man aged 50-59 years in good health. The sequencing input was blood. CDR3 region: CASSQAANSPLHF. CDR3 nucleotide sequence: TGTGCCAGCAGCCAAGCCGCTAATTCACCCCTCCACTTT.